This TCR beta chain derives from a study of blood T cell repertoires in COVID-19. Participants reported their clinical history, and cohort assignment relied on those reports. Trimming took 2 bases from V and 0 from J, leaving 12 bases between them. The CDR3 sequence is 16 residues long. Per the germline V gene, CDR1 is KGHSH and CDR2 is LQKENI. Authors' analysis steps: Amplification of reference gene primers was used by the study to estimate nucleated cell counts. Repertoires were generated with immunoSEQ multiplex PCR, while TCRdb's copy carries only in-frame clones and drops some. That table supplies the V and J calls and clone size; D and trimming were determined from the DNA. The repertoire includes about 280,000 clones, nearly 90% of them detected once, and 1% sits in the top ten.

The clonotype was recovered from a woman aged 30 to 39 who had recovered from COVID-19. Sequencing used PBMCs or T cells enriched from blood (not recorded which). The V call is TRBV18, the J call TRBJ2-3; D remains unclear. The CDR3 spells CASSPLSGASTDTQYF. Here the CDR3 DNA reads TGTGCCAGCTCACCATTATCCGGAGCTAGCACAGATACGCAGTATTTT.